One sample yielded the 24 T cell receptor beta chains listed below, sequenced in a study of T cell responses to AZD1222 COVID-19 vaccine. Libraries were prepared by immunoSEQ multiplex PCR; TCRdb keeps only in-frame clonotypes and omits some of them. Found here are about 120,000 clones, around 89% of them singletons; the top ten hold roughly 7.1%. Material: peripheral blood, obtained 28 days after the second AZD1222 dose. All receptors come from an adult who received the AZD1222 COVID-19 vaccine.

This chain links TRBV27 with TRBJ2-5; the match to TRBD1 covers 7 bases. The CDR3 sequence is 16 residues long. After removal of 6 bases from V and 5 bases from J, the junction contained 15 bases not matched to a gene. Germline CDR1 MNHEY, CDR2 SMNVEV (reference sequence). The chain's CDR3 is CASRTGQPSLTETQYF. DNA for the CDR3: TGTGCCAGCAGGACGGGACAGCCCTCCCTGACGGAGACCCAGTACTTC.

The chain is built from TRBV25-1 and TRBJ1-2; D perhaps matches TRBD1 (5 bases). Germline values: CDR1 MGHDK, CDR2 SYGVNS. V was shortened by 0 bases and J by 3 bases, with 11 bases between the two germline ends. This CDR3 is built from 15 residues. CDR3 residues: CASSEYAAGHYGYTF. The CDR3 coding sequence is TGTGCCAGCAGTGAATATGCGGCAGGGCACTATGGCTACACCTTC.

The gene calls are TRBV12-3 or TRBV12-4 and TRBJ2-7; D gene ambiguous. Trimming removed 7 bases from V and 0 bases from J, with 10 bases in between. The CDR3 is 13 residues long. The CDR3 DNA is TGTGCCAGCACCCTGGGTTACTCCTACGAGCAGTACTTC. It specifies CASTLGYSYEQYF.

The J gene is TRBJ1-1, the V gene TRBV7-9; TRBD1 matches 8 bases. The CDR3 contains 13 residues. Trimming took 3 bases from V and 4 from J; bases not matched to a gene: 1. Germline CDR1 is SEHNR and CDR2 is FQNEAQ (reference sequence). The CDR3 DNA sequence: TGTGCCAGCAGCTTTGGACAGGGCACTGAAGCTTTCTTT. Its protein is CASSFGQGTEAFF.

Remarks on this clone: Distinct nucleotide sequences in the sample also encode this CDR3. The rearrangement uses TRBV20-1 and TRBJ1-1; D not resolved. The CDR3 loop spans 11 amino acids. The germline V and J ends were trimmed by 3 bases and 1 base, with 3 bases remaining between them. The germline CDR1 and CDR2 sequences are DFQATT and SNEGSKA (reference sequence). In DNA form, the CDR3 reads TGCAGTGCTAGGGAGAACACTGAAGCTTTCTTT. It translates to CSARENTEAFF.

This sequence joins TRBV7-9 and TRBJ1-2; possibly TRBD1 for D (5 bases). Germline CDR1 and CDR2: SEHNR and FQNEAQ (reference sequence). V lost 6 bases, J lost 6 bases, and 17 bases lay in between. This CDR3 contains 14 residues. CDR3 amino acids: CASSIRDVTNGYTF. CDR3 sequence (DNA): TGTGCCAGCAGTATCAGGGATGTAACGAATGGCTACACCTTC.

J is TRBJ2-7 and V is TRBV7-9; D uncertain. V was clipped by 4 bases and J by 0 bases, with 10 bases between them. There are 14 residues in the CDR3. The germline CDR1 and CDR2 sequences are SEHNR and FQNEAQ (reference sequence). The CDR3 spells CASSSTRSSYEQYF. The DNA for the CDR3 is TGTGCCAGCAGCTCAACAAGGAGCTCCTACGAGCAGTACTTC.

This chain's CDR3 is CASSLVEGEGYEQYF. The CDR3 DNA reads as TGTGCCAGCAGCTTGGTTGAGGGGGAGGGCTACGAGCAGTACTTC. The chain has TRBV5-5 and TRBJ2-7, with a weak D call TRBD2 (7 bases). V lost 0 bases and J 3 bases, leaving 13 bases between the germline ends. The CDR3 extends over 15 amino acids. Germline loops: CDR1 SGHKS, CDR2 YYEKEE (reference sequence).

This chain connects TRBV6-2 or TRBV6-3 to TRBJ2-7; TRBD1 might be the D (6 bases). The CDR3 loop spans 13 amino acids. Looked up from germline, CDR1 is MNHEY and CDR2 is SVGEGT. Trimming took 2 bases from V and 4 from J, leaving 9 bases between them. CDR3: CASSYTGQYEQYF. In DNA form, the CDR3 reads TGTGCCAGCAGTTACACCGGACAGTACGAGCAGTACTTC.

The V gene is TRBV5-4, the J gene TRBJ1-2; tentative D call: TRBD1 (6 bases). The V end lost 0 bases, the J end lost 3 bases, and 12 bases lay between the germline ends. The CDR3 spans 15 residues. Germline assignment: CDR1 SGHNT and CDR2 YYREEE (reference sequence). CDR3 amino acids: CASSLEAGVYYGYTF. The CDR3 coding sequence is TGTGCCAGCAGCTTGGAGGCAGGGGTCTACTATGGCTACACCTTC.

The chain joins TRBV6-5 to TRBJ1-1; D ambiguous. The CDR3 has 13 amino acids. The V end was cut by 6 bases, the J end by 5 bases, with 13 bases between. The germline V gene encodes CDR1 MNHEY and CDR2 SVGAGI. The chain's CDR3 is CASRPAGGTEAFF. In nucleotides, the CDR3 is TGTGCCAGCAGACCGGCGGGTGGGACTGAAGCTTTCTTT.

The CDR3 protein is CASSRIGNEQFF. Written as DNA, the CDR3 is TGTGCCAGCAGTCGAATCGGCAATGAGCAGTTCTTC. The J gene is TRBJ2-1, the V gene TRBV3-1 (or the pseudogene TRBV3-2); D not resolved. V was trimmed by 6 bases and J by 6 bases, leaving 9 bases between them. The CDR3 extends over 12 amino acids. Germline assignment: CDR1 LGHDT and CDR2 YNNKEL (reference sequence).

CDR3 amino acids: CASSMPGQGKGLGYTF. CDR3 coding DNA: TGTGCCAGTAGTATGCCCGGACAGGGAAAAGGCTTAGGCTACACCTTC. The V gene is TRBV19, the J gene TRBJ1-2, with TRBD1 identical over 8 bases. Unmatched junction bases numbered 14, after V lost 3 bases and J lost 8 bases. This CDR3 contains 16 residues. Germline V lookup: CDR1 LNHDA, CDR2 SQIVND (reference sequence).

The gene calls are TRBV28 and TRBJ1-5; D perhaps matches TRBD1 (5 bases). Germline lookup yields CDR1 MDHEN and CDR2 SYDVKM. Trimming left V 4 bases short and J 11 bases short, with 18 bases between. The CDR3 is 14 amino acids. CDR3: CASSSPDWTRAQHF. The CDR3 DNA reads TGTGCCAGCAGTTCCCCGGACTGGACAAGGGCCCAGCATTTT.

The table lists this clone with a count of one. The chain recombines TRBV13 with TRBJ2-1; 9 positions match TRBD1. This CDR3 comprises 14 residues. J was trimmed by 5 bases and V by 4 bases; bases with no gene match: 3. Germline lookup yields CDR1 PRHDT and CDR2 FYEKMQ (reference sequence). CDR3 sequence (DNA): TGTGCCAGCAGCTCACAGGGGGCGAACAATGAGCAGTTCTTC. Translated: CASSSQGANNEQFF. The variable domain in full, with the rest retrieved from reference TRBV13 and TRBJ2-1, is AAGVIQSPRHLIKEKRETATLKCYPIPRHDTVYWYQQGPGQDPQFLISFYEKMQSDKGSIPDRFSAQQFSDYHSELNMSSLELGDSALYFCASSSQGANNEQFFGPGTRLTVL.

In this sample, this clone turned up once. The chain links TRBV7-3 to TRBJ2-3; D is unresolved. Per the germline V gene, CDR1 is SGHTA and CDR2 is FQGTGA. The CDR3 runs to 13 residues. V was pared by 1 base and J by 6 bases, with 8 bases between. CDR3 amino acids: CASSLNSADTQYF. The CDR3, as DNA: TGTGCCAGCAGCTTAAACTCCGCGGATACGCAGTATTTT.

The chain carries TRBV7-8 and TRBJ2-7; D uncertain. Germline lookup yields CDR1 SGHVS and CDR2 FQNEAQ. V lost 6 bases, J lost 1 base, and 19 bases lay in between. The CDR3 runs 16 residues. CDR3 nucleotides: TGTGCCAGCAGTCTCCTTTTAAGACACAAGTCCTACGAGCAGTACTTC. Translating gives CASSLLLRHKSYEQYF.

This sequence joins TRBV28 and TRBJ1-2; perhaps TRBD1 as D (5 bases). This CDR3 comprises 15 residues. Germline values: CDR1 MDHEN, CDR2 SYDVKM. V was shortened by 8 bases and J by 4 bases, with 20 bases between the two germline ends. In nucleotides, the CDR3 is TGTGCCAGCCGGCACCCGGGGATGGGGGGCTATGGCTACACCTTC. Protein: CASRHPGMGGYGYTF.

The V gene is TRBV11-3, the J gene TRBJ2-5; 7 bases line up with TRBD1. V lost 5 bases to trimming and J lost 3 bases; unmatched junction nucleotides: 6. CDR1 is SGHNT, CDR2 YENEEA, per germline. CDR3 length: 14 amino acids. CDR3 protein: CASSRPGQEETQYF. The CDR3 DNA sequence: TGTGCCAGCAGCCGCCCTGGACAGGAAGAGACCCAGTACTTC.

V is TRBV7-9 and J is TRBJ1-4; tentative D call: TRBD1 (6 bases). The V and J ends lost 8 bases and 2 bases respectively, with 9 bases between them. The CDR3 loop spans 13 amino acids. CDR1 is SEHNR and CDR2 is FQNEAQ in the germline V gene (reference sequence). In DNA, the CDR3 is TGTGCCAGCCAAGACAGGACTAATGAAAAACTGTTTTTT. Amino acids: CASQDRTNEKLFF.

This sequence joins TRBV2 and TRBJ2-5; D remains ambiguous. CDR1 and CDR2 from the germline V gene are SNHLY and FYNNEI. The CDR3 runs 12 residues. V was trimmed by 5 bases and J by 5 bases, leaving 9 bases between them. CDR3 in amino acids: CASSFTEETQYF. CDR3 nucleotides: TGTGCCAGCAGTTTTACGGAGGAGACCCAGTACTTC.

The chain links TRBV7-2 to TRBJ2-2, with 11 bases lining up with TRBD2. This CDR3 contains 16 residues. The germline V gene has CDR1 SGHTA and CDR2 FQGNSA. V dropped 5 bases and J dropped 2; count of bases not matched to a gene: 4. The CDR3 bases are TGTGCCAGCAGCAAACTAGCGGGAGTTAACACCGGGGAGCTGTTTTTT. This codes for CASSKLAGVNTGELFF. The complete variable domain, with remaining parts taken from reference TRBV7-2 and TRBJ2-2, reads GAGVSQSPSNKVTEKGKDVELRCDPISGHTALYWYRQSLGQGLEFLIYFQGNSAPDKSGLPSDRFSAERTGGSVSTLTIQRTQQEDSAVYLCASSKLAGVNTGELFFGEGSRLTVL.

The gene calls are TRBV28 and TRBJ2-7; D gene unclear. The CDR3 length is 14 residues. Germline V gene lookup returns CDR1 MDHEN and CDR2 SYDVKM. V lost 2 bases and J lost 5, with 13 bases in between. CDR3 amino acids: CASSLAQSPNEQYF. Here the CDR3 DNA reads TGTGCCAGCAGTTTAGCACAGAGCCCCAACGAGCAGTACTTC.

The chain links TRBV6-1 to TRBJ1-5; D possibly corresponds to TRBD1 (5 bases). CDR1 is MNHNS and CDR2 is SASEGT in the germline V gene. The CDR3 spans 17 residues. V was trimmed by 2 bases and J by 0 bases, leaving 14 bases between them. CDR3 DNA: TGTGCCAGCAGTGAATCAGGGAATCCTTATAGCAATCAGCCCCAGCATTTT. The encoded protein is CASSESGNPYSNQPQHF.